This is a list of T cell receptor beta chains from one sample in a study of blood T cell repertoires in COVID-19. Generated by immunoSEQ multiplex PCR, the TCRdb table keeps only in-frame clones and is missing some. Of 100,000 to 150,000 clones in the sample, 70% to 90% were seen once. The sequencing sample was made of peripheral blood. The source is a man aged 65 to 79 who had recovered from COVID-19. Each CDR3 is given with its conserved first and last residue. D genes are given only for firm matches. A clone size is listed for some rows: how often the clone was seen (once, few, many), or a class if it is expanded.

TRBV6-5,TRBD2,TRBJ2-3,.,CASSYAGGGTDTQYF,TGTGCCAGCAGTTATGCGGGGGGGGGCACAGATACGCAGTATTTT
TRBV4-2,.,TRBJ2-1,.,CASSQSPFNNEQFF,TGTGCCAGCAGCCAGAGCCCCTTCAACAATGAGCAGTTCTTC
TRBV19,TRBD1,TRBJ2-5,.,CASKTQGPYQETQYF,TGTGCCAGTAAGACACAGGGGCCTTACCAAGAGACCCAGTACTTC
TRBV5-5,.,TRBJ1-1,many,CASSLHWNTEAFF,TGTGCCAGCAGCTTGCACTGGAACACTGAAGCTTTCTTT
TRBV5-1,.,TRBJ1-1,.,CASSEPNTEAFF,TGCGCCAGCAGCGAGCCCAACACTGAAGCTTTCTTT
TRBV24-1,.,TRBJ2-3,.,CATSSYYTDTQYF,TGTGCCACCAGTAGCTATTACACAGATACGCAGTATTTT
TRBV9,.,TRBJ2-2,.,CASSLGQLLTGELFF,TGTGCCAGCAGCCTAGGACAGCTACTTACCGGGGAGCTGTTTTTT
TRBV10-3,.,TRBJ1-5,.,CAISDRGQPNQPQHF,TGTGCCATCAGCGACCGCGGACAACCCAATCAGCCCCAGCATTTT
TRBV27,TRBD2,TRBJ2-1,.,CASSSGLAGHNEQFF,TGTGCCAGCAGTTCGGGACTAGCGGGGCACAATGAGCAGTTCTTC
TRBV19,.,TRBJ1-1,.,CASSMRGGTEAFF,TGTGCCAGTAGTATGAGAGGTGGGACTGAAGCTTTCTTT
TRBV3-1/TRBV3-2,TRBD2,TRBJ2-2,.,CASSPELAGSNTGELFF,TGTGCCAGCAGCCCCGAGCTAGCGGGGTCGAACACCGGGGAGCTGTTTTTT
TRBV18,TRBD1,TRBJ2-6,.,CASSDRRTGGASGANVLTF,TGTGCCAGCTCCGACCGTAGAACAGGGGGCGCGTCTGGGGCCAACGTCCTGACTTTC
TRBV7-9,.,TRBJ1-1,.,CASSLLGDLAFF,TGTGCCAGCAGCCTTCTCGGGGATCTCGCTTTCTTT
TRBV7-2,TRBD1,TRBJ2-7,.,CASSSGQGWAEEYF,TGTGCCAGCAGCTCGGGACAGGGGTGGGCCGAGGAGTACTTC
TRBV2,TRBD2,TRBJ2-3,.,CASKPLVQRGAEGQYF,TGTGCCAGCAAGCCCCTAGTCCAGCGGGGGGCGGAAGGGCAGTATTTT
TRBV5-1,TRBD2,TRBJ2-1,once,CASSFSGSWNEQFF,TGCGCCAGCAGCTTCAGCGGGAGCTGGAATGAGCAGTTCTTC
TRBV5-5,TRBD2,TRBJ2-5,.,CASSLPTSTETQYF,TGTGCCAGCAGCCTCCCGACTAGCACAGAGACCCAGTACTTC
TRBV3-1/TRBV3-2,.,TRBJ2-7,.,CASSDWDFPEEQYF,TGTGCCAGCAGTGACTGGGACTTTCCGGAAGAGCAGTACTTC
TRBV9,.,TRBJ2-7,.,CASSPPFKTEQYF,TGTGCCAGCAGCCCCCCTTTTAAAACAGAGCAGTACTTC
TRBV7-3,.,TRBJ2-3,.,CASSLKGGSSTDTQYF,TGTGCCAGCAGCCTGAAAGGAGGGTCTAGCACAGATACGCAGTATTTT
TRBV2,.,TRBJ1-6,.,CASRVGEDSPLHF,TGTGCCAGCAGAGTAGGGGAAGATTCACCCCTCCACTTT
TRBV6-2/TRBV6-3,TRBD1,TRBJ1-2,.,CASSPDRGRSRYYGYTF,TGTGCCAGCAGCCCCGACAGGGGGCGAAGCAGATACTATGGCTACACCTTC
TRBV10-3,.,TRBJ1-3,many,CAISEWGPGNTIYF,TGTGCCATCAGTGAGTGGGGGCCTGGAAACACCATATATTTT
TRBV29-1,TRBD1,TRBJ2-7,.,CSARGQVPVEQYF,TGCAGCGCCCGGGGACAGGTACCAGTCGAGCAGTACTTC
TRBV5-1,.,TRBJ2-7,.,CASSLGQPGYEQYF,TGCGCCAGCAGCTTAGGACAGCCGGGCTACGAGCAGTACTTC
TRBV10-3,TRBD2,TRBJ2-7,once,CAIILTDGRVGYEQYF,TGTGCCATCATTCTGACTGACGGGAGGGTCGGGTACGAGCAGTACTTC
TRBV3-1/TRBV3-2,.,TRBJ2-7,.,CASSQGVAVQYYEQYF,TGTGCCAGCAGCCAAGGAGTCGCGGTCCAATACTACGAGCAGTACTTC
TRBV29-1,TRBD2,TRBJ2-7,.,CSVSSGGAYEQYF,TGCAGCGTTTCTAGCGGGGGGGCTTACGAGCAGTACTTC
TRBV5-4,TRBD2,TRBJ2-3,few,CASSFGLAGVMTDTQYF,TGTGCCAGCAGCTTCGGACTAGCGGGAGTTATGACAGATACGCAGTATTTT
TRBV28,TRBD1,TRBJ1-5,few,CASRVRDWGQGPQPQHF,TGTGCCAGCAGAGTAAGGGACTGGGGACAGGGACCACAGCCCCAGCATTTT
TRBV6-5,.,TRBJ2-2,.,CASSSDTGELFF,TGTGCCAGCAGTTCCGACACCGGGGAGCTGTTTTTT
TRBV6-5,.,TRBJ2-7,few,CASIRGRGPYEQYF,TGTGCCAGCATTAGGGGCAGGGGCCCTTACGAGCAGTACTTC
TRBV30,TRBD1,TRBJ2-7,.,CAWSRQGAREQYF,TGTGCCTGGTCGCGACAGGGGGCGAGAGAGCAGTACTTC
TRBV6-5,.,TRBJ2-7,.,CASSYRPGLIYEQYF,TGTGCCAGCAGTTACAGGCCAGGGCTTATATACGAGCAGTACTTC
TRBV7-9,.,TRBJ1-2,.,CASSPVQGIYGYTF,TGTGCCAGCAGCCCAGTACAGGGTATTTATGGCTACACCTTC
TRBV24-1,TRBD2,TRBJ2-5,.,CATSDSPGTSGYQETQYF,TGTGCCACCAGTGATTCTCCTGGGACTAGCGGGTACCAAGAGACCCAGTACTTC
TRBV10-1,TRBD2,TRBJ2-1,.,CASRDAGLELYNEQFF,TGCGCCAGCAGGGACGCCGGACTAGAATTGTACAATGAGCAGTTCTTC
TRBV27,.,TRBJ1-2,.,CASSSTGSYGYTF,TGTGCCAGCAGTTCTACAGGGTCCTATGGCTACACCTTC
TRBV11-3,TRBD1,TRBJ2-1,.,CASSLEGQGDEQFF,TGTGCCAGCAGCTTAGAGGGACAGGGGGATGAGCAGTTCTTC
TRBV4-3,.,TRBJ2-3,.,CASSQAGGASTDTQYF,TGCGCCAGCAGCCAAGCCGGCGGAGCTAGCACAGATACGCAGTATTTT
TRBV7-9,.,TRBJ2-6,.,CASGDSSGANVLTF,TGTGCCAGCGGCGACAGCTCTGGGGCCAACGTCCTGACTTTC
TRBV7-6,TRBD1,TRBJ2-5,.,CASSLTGGWETQYF,TGTGCCAGCAGCTTAACAGGGGGCTGGGAGACCCAGTACTTC
TRBV5-4,.,TRBJ2-7,.,CASSPRGWPYEQYF,TGTGCCAGCAGCCCCCGGGGTTGGCCCTACGAGCAGTACTTC
TRBV28,TRBD2,TRBJ2-1,.,CASRATSGGYNEQFF,TGTGCCAGCAGAGCGACTAGCGGGGGCTACAATGAGCAGTTCTTC
TRBV29-1,TRBD1,TRBJ1-2,few,CSVIGTGDGYTF,TGCAGCGTTATTGGGACAGGGGATGGCTACACCTTC
TRBV11-1,.,TRBJ1-6,few,CASSLTAGRYSPLHF,TGTGCCAGCAGCTTAACGGCAGGAAGGTATTCACCCCTCCACTTT
TRBV5-1,TRBD1,TRBJ1-5,.,CASSLGQGEYSNQPQHF,TGCGCCAGCAGCTTAGGACAGGGGGAATATAGCAATCAGCCCCAGCATTTT
TRBV27,.,TRBJ2-7,.,CASSLFGVIDEQYF,TGTGCCAGCAGTTTATTCGGGGTAATAGACGAGCAGTACTTC
TRBV29-1,TRBD1,TRBJ2-7,.,CSARQGPGEQYF,TGCAGCGCCAGACAGGGGCCAGGAGAGCAGTACTTC
TRBV10-3,TRBD1,TRBJ1-2,.,CAIMAGQGAWGYGYTF,TGTGCCATCATGGCGGGACAGGGCGCTTGGGGCTATGGCTACACCTTC
TRBV2,TRBD1,TRBJ2-7,.,CASRGDSSYEQYF,TGTGCCAGCAGGGGGGACAGCTCCTACGAGCAGTACTTC
TRBV7-8,TRBD1,TRBJ1-2,once,CASSTRQGWYGYTF,TGTGCCAGCAGCACCCGACAGGGGTGGTATGGCTACACCTTC
TRBV20-1,.,TRBJ1-2,.,CSASSGNYGYTF,TGCAGTGCTAGTTCAGGAAACTATGGCTACACCTTC
TRBV9,TRBD2,TRBJ2-1,once,CASGLADNEQFF,TGCGCGTCTGGGCTAGCGGACAATGAGCAGTTCTTC
TRBV19,TRBD1,TRBJ1-5,once,CASSIDREGGFNQPQHF,TGTGCCAGTAGTATAGATCGAGAAGGGGGCTTCAATCAGCCCCAGCATTTT
TRBV5-1,TRBD2,TRBJ2-3,medium-sized,CASSFPGTSLHTDTQYF,TGCGCCAGCAGTTTTCCCGGGACTAGCCTACACACAGATACGCAGTATTTT
TRBV10-1,.,TRBJ2-1,.,CAARGLDSYNEQFF,TGCGCCGCGAGGGGGTTAGACTCCTACAATGAGCAGTTCTTC
TRBV9,TRBD1,TRBJ2-1,once,CASSEGQGAGEQFF,TGTGCCAGCAGCGAGGGACAGGGGGCTGGGGAGCAGTTCTTC